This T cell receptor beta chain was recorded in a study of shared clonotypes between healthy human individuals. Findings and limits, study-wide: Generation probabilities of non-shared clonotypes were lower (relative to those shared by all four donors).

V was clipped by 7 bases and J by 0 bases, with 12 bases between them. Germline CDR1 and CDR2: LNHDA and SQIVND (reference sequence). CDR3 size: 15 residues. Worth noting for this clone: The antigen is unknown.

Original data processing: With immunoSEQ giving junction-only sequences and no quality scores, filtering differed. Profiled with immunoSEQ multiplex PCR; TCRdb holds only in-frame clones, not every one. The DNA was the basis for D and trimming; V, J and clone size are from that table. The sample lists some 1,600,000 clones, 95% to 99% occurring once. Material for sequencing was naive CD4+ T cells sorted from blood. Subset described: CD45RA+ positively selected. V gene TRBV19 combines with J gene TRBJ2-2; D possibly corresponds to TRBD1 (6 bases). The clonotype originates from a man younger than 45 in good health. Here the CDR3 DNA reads TGTGCCAGTAAGGATGGACAGTCGAACACCGGGGAGCTGTTTTTT. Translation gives CASKDGQSNTGELFF.